One and the same sample provided the 30 T cell receptor beta chains below, sequenced in a study of cytomegalovirus exposure and HLA in healthy donors. PCR involved 60 Vbeta and 13 Jbeta primers. Profiled with immunoSEQ multiplex PCR; TCRdb holds only in-frame clones, not every one. The sample lists 85,000 to 130,000 clones, around 80% seen once, with roughly 6% in the top ten. Sequencing was done on a sample of PBMCs. Source of these receptors: a woman aged 45-60 years in good health and CMV-seropositive.

The chain uses TRBV25-1 and TRBJ2-5, with 10 bases aligning to TRBD1. The CDR3 runs to 15 residues. J lost 5 bases, V lost 5 bases, and 8 bases had no gene match. CDR1 MGHDK and CDR2 SYGVNS come from the germline V gene. The CDR3 protein is CASSLPTGGEETQYF. DNA for the CDR3: TGTGCCAGCAGTCTGCCGACAGGGGGCGAGGAGACCCAGTACTTC.

The CDR3 DNA sequence: TGTGCCAGCAGTGAATGGGACATTCGAAACACCATATATTTT. Translation gives CASSEWDIRNTIYF. The rearrangement joins TRBV28 to TRBJ1-3, with D perhaps matching TRBD1 (6 bases). Germline CDR1 reads MDHEN; CDR2 reads SYDVKM. Trimming removed 5 bases at V and 5 bases at J, with 13 bases between. This CDR3 is built from 14 residues.

The rearrangement uses TRBV10-3 and TRBJ2-3; 8 nucleotides agree with TRBD2. CDR1 and CDR2 from the germline V gene are ENHRY and SYGVKD. The CDR3 totals 16 residues. V was pared by 3 bases and J by 0 bases, with 5 bases of the junction left unmatched. CDR3 loop: CAISDGASGSTDTQYF. CDR3 nucleotide sequence: TGTGCCATCAGTGACGGAGCTAGCGGGAGCACAGATACGCAGTATTTT.

The chain recombines TRBV28 with TRBJ2-7, with 9 bases aligning to TRBD1. This CDR3 is 14 amino acids long. Per germline, CDR1 MDHEN and CDR2 SYDVKM. V gave up 5 bases and J gave up 6 bases; unmatched junction bases: 8. CDR3 in DNA: TGTGCCAGCAGTCCGCGTCGGACAGGGGTCGAGCAGTACTTC. Its translation is CASSPRRTGVEQYF.

This chain links TRBV18 with TRBJ1-1; 8 bases fit TRBD1. V was clipped by 3 bases and J by 7 bases; unmatched bases: 10. In germline, CDR1 is KGHSH, CDR2 LQKENI. The length of the CDR3 is 15 residues. The CDR3 coding sequence is TGTGCCAGCTCACCGCGGGCGGGACAGGACCGTGAAGCTTTCTTT. Translated, it gives CASSPRAGQDREAFF.

This chain uses TRBV29-1 with TRBJ1-2; 8 bases are shared with TRBD1. The V segment lost 3 bases and the J segment 6 bases; nucleotides outside the gene matches: 9. Germline V CDR1 and CDR2: SQVTM, ANQGSEA. The CDR3 runs 14 residues. Here the CDR3 reads CSVEFWTGPHGYTF. CDR3 nucleotide sequence: TGCAGCGTTGAGTTCTGGACAGGGCCTCATGGCTACACCTTC.

The chain employs TRBV5-4 and TRBJ2-5, with 8 bases matching TRBD1. CDR3 size: 17 residues. V shed 2 bases and J 4 bases; nucleotides not matched to a gene: 13. CDR1 and CDR2 (germline): SGHNT, YYREEE (reference sequence). For the CDR3, the DNA is TGTGCCAGCAGCTTACTCCGACAGGGGTTAAGAGGAGAGACCCAGTACTTC. Translation: CASSLLRQGLRGETQYF.

The V call is TRBV27, the J call TRBJ1-4; D may be TRBD1 (6 bases). From germline, CDR1 is MNHEY and CDR2 SMNVEV (reference sequence). The V and J ends lost 6 bases and 0 bases respectively, with 14 bases between them. This CDR3 region has 16 residues. The CDR3 DNA is TGTGCCAGCAGGGTGAGACAGGTTGCAACTAATGAAAAACTGTTTTTT. Amino acid sequence: CASRVRQVATNEKLFF.

The rearrangement joins TRBV7-2 to TRBJ1-3; 9 bases are a match to TRBD1. This CDR3 spans 16 amino acids. V trimming: 2 bases; J trimming: 4 bases; junction bases outside the gene matches: 6. CDR1 and CDR2 from the germline V gene are SGHTA and FQGNSA. The CDR3 region has the DNA TGTGCCAGCAGCTTATACGTCGGGACAGGGGGAAACACCATATATTTT. Its protein product is CASSLYVGTGGNTIYF.

The genes are TRBV6-1 and TRBJ1-2; D unresolved. Germline V gene lookup returns CDR1 MNHNS and CDR2 SASEGT. V was cut by 10 bases and J by 4 bases, with 19 bases left in between. The CDR3 has 14 residues. CDR3 nucleotide sequence: TGTGCCACCCTGCTCGCACAGCTATTCTATGGCTACACCTTC. Translated, it gives CATLLAQLFYGYTF.

This sequence joins TRBV19 and TRBJ1-5; 7 bases are shared with TRBD1. CDR3 length: 15 residues. Germline trimming cut 5 bases from V and 0 bases from J; bases unmatched to any gene: 4. The germline V gene has CDR1 LNHDA and CDR2 SQIVND (reference sequence). The CDR3 coding sequence is TGTGCCAGTAGTCCCCACAGGGGTAGCAATCAGCCCCAGCATTTT. Encoded protein: CASSPHRGSNQPQHF.

The rearrangement uses TRBV7-2 and TRBJ2-5; TRBD1 agrees at 8 bases. Germline V gene sequence: CDR1 SGHTA, CDR2 FQGNSA. The CDR3 has 15 residues. Trimming cost V 10 bases and J 2 bases; bases outside gene matches: 12. CDR3 DNA sequence: TGTGCCACTCTTCTGGACAGGGCCCTACAAGAGACCCAGTACTTC. Translated: CATLLDRALQETQYF.

The chain couples TRBV7-8 to TRBJ2-7; no firm D call. V was clipped by 5 bases and J by 0 bases, with 14 bases between them. The V gene's germline CDR1 is SGHVS and CDR2 FQNEAQ. The CDR3 runs to 15 residues. The CDR3 sequence is CASSPLAVSSYEQYF. The CDR3 DNA is TGTGCCAGCAGCCCGCTGGCGGTGAGCTCCTACGAGCAGTACTTC.

The V and J genes are TRBV7-9 and TRBJ2-7; D uncertain. The germline CDR1 and CDR2 sequences are SEHNR and FQNEAQ (reference sequence). V was shortened by 1 base and J by 8 bases, with 12 bases between the two germline ends. The CDR3 is made up of 13 amino acids. The chain's CDR3 is CASSLGGPYKQYF. CDR3 DNA: TGTGCCAGCAGCTTAGGAGGTCCTTATAAGCAGTACTTC.

V is TRBV9 and J is TRBJ1-5; D ambiguous. Germline CDR1 reads SGDLS; CDR2 reads YYNGEE. CDR3 length: 13 amino acids. Between the trimmed V and J ends, which lost 5 bases and 7 bases, there was a span of 13 bases. The chain's CDR3 is CASSREEMQPQHF. In DNA form, the CDR3 reads TGTGCCAGCAGTCGGGAAGAGATGCAGCCCCAGCATTTT.

This clone was picked up many times. V and J are TRBV25-1 and TRBJ1-2; D call uncertain. The CDR3 runs to 14 residues. Trimming removed 1 base from V and 6 bases from J, with 12 bases in between. Germline CDR1 MGHDK, CDR2 SYGVNS. The CDR3 region is CASSESGGMDGYTF. CDR3 bases: TGTGCCAGCAGTGAATCTGGCGGGATGGATGGCTACACCTTC.

The J gene is TRBJ2-7, the V gene TRBV11-2; 11 nucleotides line up with TRBD1. Germline lookup yields CDR1 SGHAT and CDR2 FQNNGV. V was pared by 6 bases and J by 3 bases, with 4 bases of the junction left unmatched. This CDR3 has 14 residues. The CDR3 loop is CASRRTGGYYEQYF. Here the CDR3 DNA reads TGTGCCAGCAGGAGGACAGGGGGCTACTACGAGCAGTACTTC. Full variable domain (rest looked up from reference TRBV11-2 and TRBJ2-7): EAGVAQSPRYKIIEKRQSVAFWCNPISGHATLYWYQQILGQGPKLLIQFQNNGVVDDSQLPKDRFSAERLKGVDSTLKIQPAKLEDSAVYLCASRRTGGYYEQYFGPGTRLTVT.

The chain links TRBV5-1 to TRBJ2-7, with D perhaps matching TRBD2 (6 bases). CDR1 and CDR2 (germline): SGHRS, YFSETQ. CDR3 length: 15 residues. The V end was cut by 0 bases, the J end by 0 bases, with 10 bases between. The CDR3 DNA reads as TGCGCCAGCAGCTTGGTTCGGGGGTTCTCCTACGAGCAGTACTTC. It translates to CASSLVRGFSYEQYF. Combining the CDR3 with reference TRBV5-1 and TRBJ2-7 gives the whole variable domain KAGVTQTPRYLIKTRGQQVTLSCSPISGHRSVSWYQQTPGQGLQFLFEYFSETQRNKGNFPGRFSGRQFSNSRSEMNVSTLELGDSALYLCASSLVRGFSYEQYFGPGTRLTVT.

This clone came up many times. The rearrangement joins TRBV30 to TRBJ1-5; D call uncertain. The germline V gene encodes CDR1 GTSNPN and CDR2 SVGIG (reference sequence). The CDR3 runs to 13 residues. V was trimmed by 4 bases and J by 7 bases, leaving 14 bases between them. In nucleotides, the CDR3 is TGTGCCTGGAACAGTGGCGGGAGGCAGCCCCAGCATTTT. Translation gives CAWNSGGRQPQHF.

The chain is built from TRBV7-6 and TRBJ2-1, with D perhaps matching TRBD1 (6 bases). V was pared by 5 bases and J by 4 bases, with 18 bases between. The CDR3 totals 16 residues. Germline CDR1 reads SGHVS; CDR2 reads FNYEAQ. CDR3 DNA: TGTGCCAGCAGCCTCTCGTATCGACAGGTTTACAATGAGCAGTTCTTC. This encodes CASSLSYRQVYNEQFF.

The gene calls are TRBV5-1 and TRBJ1-4, with D possibly being TRBD1 (5 bases). V dropped 0 bases and J dropped 8 bases, with 20 bases sitting between them. The CDR3 spans 17 residues. The germline CDR1 and CDR2 sequences are SGHRS and YFSETQ. The CDR3, as DNA: TGCGCCAGCAGCTTGGCCCGGGGGGAGGCCACTGGAGAAAAACTGTTTTTT. This sequence encodes CASSLARGEATGEKLFF.

The chain combines TRBV4-1 with TRBJ2-5; maybe TRBD1 (6 bases). The DNA end is more similar to TRBJ2-7, so the J call may be wrong. This CDR3 spans 15 amino acids. Germline V lookup: CDR1 MGHRA, CDR2 YSYEKL. CDR3 region: CASSRTRDNSYEQYF. DNA for the CDR3: TGCGCCAGCAGCCGGACCCGGGACAACTCCTACGAGCAGTACTTC.

V and J are TRBV7-2 and TRBJ2-5; 11 nucleotides align to TRBD2. The CDR3 has 17 residues. V dropped 5 bases and J dropped 5; count of bases not matched to a gene: 13. CDR1 is SGHTA and CDR2 is FQGNSA in the germline V gene. CDR3 DNA sequence: TGTGCCAGCAGCCCCCACGGCTTAGCGGGGGGGATTGAGACCCAGTACTTC. It specifies CASSPHGLAGGIETQYF. Full variable domain (outside the CDR3, taken from reference TRBV7-2 and TRBJ2-5): GAGVSQSPSNKVTEKGKDVELRCDPISGHTALYWYRQSLGQGLEFLIYFQGNSAPDKSGLPSDRFSAERTGGSVSTLTIQRTQQEDSAVYLCASSPHGLAGGIETQYFGPGTRLLVL.

This clone was seen a handful of times. This chain links TRBV6-5 with TRBJ1-4, with TRBD1 identical over 8 bases. This CDR3 spans 13 amino acids. Germline loops: CDR1 MNHEY, CDR2 SVGAGI. V was pared by 8 bases and J by 14 bases, with 13 bases of the junction left unmatched. The chain's CDR3 is CASSGGARDNLFF. The CDR3, as DNA: TGTGCCAGCTCAGGGGGCGCGAGGGATAACCTGTTTTTT.

The genes are TRBV5-1 and TRBJ1-1; D gene unclear. Germline CDR1 SGHRS, CDR2 YFSETQ. There are 13 residues in the CDR3. The V end was cut by 8 bases, the J end by 1 base, with 12 bases between. CDR3 protein: CASRAQTNTEAFF. The CDR3 DNA follows: TGCGCCAGTCGAGCGCAAACGAACACTGAAGCTTTCTTT.

This clone was counted a few times. The chain has TRBV6-6 and TRBJ2-7, with a tentative D call TRBD1 (5 bases). Per germline, CDR1 MNHNY and CDR2 SVGAGI (reference sequence). The CDR3 length is 15 residues. V lost 6 bases and J lost 3, with 18 bases in between. CDR3 in DNA: TGTGCCAGCAGGCTTACAGGAGAGCCCATCTACGAGCAGTACTTC. Encoded protein: CASRLTGEPIYEQYF.

The V call is TRBV13, the J call TRBJ2-5, with D tentatively TRBD2 (7 bases). V was clipped by 3 bases and J by 11 bases, with 19 bases between them. In germline, CDR1 is PRHDT, CDR2 FYEKMQ (reference sequence). The CDR3 is 14 residues long. CDR3 bases: TGTGCCAGCAGCTTTGCGGGGGTAGGGGGGACTCAGTACTTC. Protein sequence: CASSFAGVGGTQYF.

V gene TRBV2 combines with J gene TRBJ2-7, with 7 bases aligning to TRBD1. CDR3 length: 14 amino acids. Germline trimming cut 4 bases from V and 5 bases from J; bases unmatched to any gene: 8. Germline CDR1 reads SNHLY; CDR2 reads FYNNEI. The CDR3 DNA is TGTGCCAGCAGTGGAGGGGGCTCTAGGGACGAGCAGTACTTC. Translated: CASSGGGSRDEQYF.

V and J are TRBV6-7 and TRBJ1-4, with TRBD1 matching 9 bases. TRBV6-7 is an ORF for which the function is uncertain. There are 18 residues in the CDR3. V was pared by 2 bases and J by 4 bases, with 11 bases of the junction left unmatched. CDR3 protein: CASSYGDREKECNEKLFF. The CDR3, as DNA: TGTGCCAGCAGTTACGGGGACAGGGAGAAGGAGTGTAATGAAAAACTGTTTTTT.

This clone occurred once. This chain connects TRBV19 to TRBJ2-2; TRBD1 aligns across 8 bases. Per germline, CDR1 LNHDA and CDR2 SQIVND (reference sequence). V was clipped by 4 bases and J by 7 bases; unmatched bases: 8. The CDR3 is made up of 15 amino acids. The CDR3 DNA reads as TGTGCCAGTAGTACCCTCGGACAGGGTGGCGGGGAGCTGTTTTTT. Translated, it gives CASSTLGQGGGELFF.